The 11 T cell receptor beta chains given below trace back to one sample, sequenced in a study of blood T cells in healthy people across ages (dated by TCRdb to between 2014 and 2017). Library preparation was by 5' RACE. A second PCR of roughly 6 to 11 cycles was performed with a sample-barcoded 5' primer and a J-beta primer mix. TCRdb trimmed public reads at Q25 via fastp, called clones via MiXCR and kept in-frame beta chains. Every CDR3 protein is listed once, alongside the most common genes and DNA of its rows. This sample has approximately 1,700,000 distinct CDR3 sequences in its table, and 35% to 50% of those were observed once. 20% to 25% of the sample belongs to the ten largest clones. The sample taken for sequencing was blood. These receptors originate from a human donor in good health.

The CDR3 coding sequence is TGTGCCAGCAGGGCAGGGGCCCAATCGTCCTACGAGCAGTACTTC. Its translation is CASRAGAQSSYEQYF. The rearrangement links TRBV27 to TRBJ2-7, with D perhaps TRBD1 (6 bases). The CDR3 runs to 15 residues. Germline V gene sequence: CDR1 MNHEY, CDR2 SMNVEV (reference sequence). V lost 6 bases, J lost 1 base, and 16 bases lay in between.

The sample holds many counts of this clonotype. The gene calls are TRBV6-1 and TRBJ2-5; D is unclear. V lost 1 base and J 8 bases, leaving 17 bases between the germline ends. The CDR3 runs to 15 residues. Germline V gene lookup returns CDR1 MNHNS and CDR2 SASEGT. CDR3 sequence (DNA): TGTGCCAGCAGTGAAGAGACCAGCCAATGGTCCACCCAGTACTTC. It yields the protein CASSEETSQWSTQYF.

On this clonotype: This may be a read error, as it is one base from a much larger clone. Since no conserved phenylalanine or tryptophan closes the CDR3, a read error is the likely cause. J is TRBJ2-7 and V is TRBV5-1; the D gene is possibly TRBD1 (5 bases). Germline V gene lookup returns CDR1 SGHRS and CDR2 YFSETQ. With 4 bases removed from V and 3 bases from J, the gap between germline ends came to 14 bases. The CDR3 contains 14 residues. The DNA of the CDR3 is TGCGCCAGCAGCCAGTTGACAGCGCGCTACGAGCAGTACTTA. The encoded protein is CASSQLTARYEQYL.

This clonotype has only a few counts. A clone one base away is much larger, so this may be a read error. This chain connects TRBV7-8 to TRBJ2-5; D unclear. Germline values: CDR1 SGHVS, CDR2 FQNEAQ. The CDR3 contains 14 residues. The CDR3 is CAGSLGVYQETQYF. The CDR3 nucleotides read TGTGCCGGCAGCTTAGGAGTATATCAAGAGACCCAGTACTTC.

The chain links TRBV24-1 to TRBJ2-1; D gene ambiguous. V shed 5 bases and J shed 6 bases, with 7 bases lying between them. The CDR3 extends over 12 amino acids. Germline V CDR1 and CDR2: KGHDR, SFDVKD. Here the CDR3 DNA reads TGTGCCACCAGTGCCCTGGGCAATGAGCAGTTCTTC. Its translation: CATSALGNEQFF.

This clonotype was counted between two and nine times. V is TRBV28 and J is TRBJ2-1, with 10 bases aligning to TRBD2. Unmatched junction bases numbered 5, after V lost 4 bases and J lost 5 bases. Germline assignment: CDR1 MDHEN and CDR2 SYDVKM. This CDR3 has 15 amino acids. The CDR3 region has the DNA TGTGCCAGCAGTTCCACTAGCGGGGAAGACAATGAGCAGTTCTTC. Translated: CASSSTSGEDNEQFF. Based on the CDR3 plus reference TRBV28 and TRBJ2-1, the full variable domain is DVKVTQSSRYLVKRTGEKVFLECVQDMDHENMFWYRQDPGLGLRLIYFSYDVKMKEKGDIPEGYSVSREKKERFSLILESASTNQTSMYLCASSSTSGEDNEQFFGPGTRLTVL.

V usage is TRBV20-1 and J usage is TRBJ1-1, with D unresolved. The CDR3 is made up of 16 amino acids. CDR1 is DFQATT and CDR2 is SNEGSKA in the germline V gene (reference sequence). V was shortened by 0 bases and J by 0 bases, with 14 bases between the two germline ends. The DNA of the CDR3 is TGCAGTGCTAGAGAAGGATCGGGAGAAGTGAACACTGAAGCTTTCTTT. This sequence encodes CSAREGSGEVNTEAFF.

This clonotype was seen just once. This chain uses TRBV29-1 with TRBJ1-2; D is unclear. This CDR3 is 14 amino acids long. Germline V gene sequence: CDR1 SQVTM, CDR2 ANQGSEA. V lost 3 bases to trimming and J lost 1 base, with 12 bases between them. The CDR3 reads CSVDEVVFNYGYTF. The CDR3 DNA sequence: TGCAGCGTTGATGAAGTTGTTTTTAACTATGGCTACACCTTC. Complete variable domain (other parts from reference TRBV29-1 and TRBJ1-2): SAVISQKPSRDICQRGTSLTIQCQVDSQVTMMFWYRQQPGQSLTLIATANQGSEATYESGFVIDKFPISRPNLTFSTLTVSNMSPEDSSIYLCSVDEVVFNYGYTFGSGTRLTVV.

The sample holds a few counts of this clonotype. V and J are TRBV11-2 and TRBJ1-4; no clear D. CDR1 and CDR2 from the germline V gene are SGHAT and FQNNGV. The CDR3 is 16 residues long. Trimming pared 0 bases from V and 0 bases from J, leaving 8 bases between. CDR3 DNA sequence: TGTGCCAGCAGCTTAGATTTGCCCACAACTAATGAAAAACTGTTTTTT. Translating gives CASSLDLPTTNEKLFF.

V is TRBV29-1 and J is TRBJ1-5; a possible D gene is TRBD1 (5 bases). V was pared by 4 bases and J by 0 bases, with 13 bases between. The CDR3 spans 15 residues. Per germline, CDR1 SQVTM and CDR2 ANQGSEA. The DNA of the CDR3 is TGCAGCGTTGCCGACCAAAGGGGTAGCAATCAGCCCCAGCATTTT. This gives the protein CSVADQRGSNQPQHF.

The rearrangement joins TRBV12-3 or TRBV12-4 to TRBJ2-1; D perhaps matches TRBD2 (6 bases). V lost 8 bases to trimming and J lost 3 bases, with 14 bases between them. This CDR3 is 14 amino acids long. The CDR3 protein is CASRGLRDYNEQFF. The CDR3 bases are TGTGCCAGCCGGGGGTTGCGGGACTACAATGAGCAGTTCTTC.